Included here is one TCR beta chain sequence, with context. The target antigen is unknown. The TCRbeta library was prepared with unique molecular identifiers. One entry per CDR3 protein results from TCRdb running MiXCR on the PCR reads. The top ten clones hold approximately 14% of a sample with around 490,000 distinct CDR3 sequences, over 9.5% of them seen once. This sample was included in a study of T-cell reconstitution after alpha-beta-depleted transplantation in children. Study conclusions and caveats: Newly generated T cells supplied most T-cell counts and diversity one year post-transplant. Surviving recipient cells, namely T cells and thymic progenitors, were the source of high day-60 TCRbeta diversity in some patients. Reports say that about two months after transplant, the alpha-beta T cells came out of several hundred graft clones that had expanded.

CDR3 size: 11 residues. CDR1 is GTSNPN, CDR2 SVGIG, per germline (reference sequence). The V and J ends lost 5 bases and 6 bases respectively, with 10 bases between them. The V and J genes are TRBV30 and TRBJ1-1, with no clear D. The receptor comes from a female patient aged 2 to 10 who had a stem cell transplant for aplastic anemia, so the T cells may come from the graft donor. Sequences were derived from PBMCs, mostly from graft donor cells, sampled 180 days after TCRalphabeta/CD19-depleted stem cell transplant. DNA of the CDR3: TGTGCCTGGGGGATTGCGGCTGAAGCTTTCTTT. This gives the protein CAWGIAAEAFF.